This TCR beta chain was captured in a study of shared clonotypes between healthy human individuals. Study-level findings and limits: The study sampled only blood, and tissue repertoires likely differ.

Method: immunoSEQ multiplex PCR; TCRdb's copy keeps in-frame clones and lacks some. The sample contains 450,000 to 500,000 clones, roughly 80% of which appear only once. The CDR3 contains 13 residues. The germline V gene encodes CDR1 SNHLY and CDR2 FYNNEI. Only one count was recorded for this clone. Its target is unknown. A far bigger clonotype differs at one base, so this is likely a read error. The chain employs TRBV2 and TRBJ1-5, with D unresolved. The J call may be mistaken, given a closer DNA end match to TRBJ2-3. The material sequenced was PBMCs. The sequence was collected from a woman aged 40 to 49 in good health. Some clones in this sample may be carry-over from other donors' samples. This chain's CDR3 is CASRRDSNQPQYF. The CDR3 coding sequence is TGTGCCAGCAGAAGAGATAGCAATCAGCCCCAGTATTTT.